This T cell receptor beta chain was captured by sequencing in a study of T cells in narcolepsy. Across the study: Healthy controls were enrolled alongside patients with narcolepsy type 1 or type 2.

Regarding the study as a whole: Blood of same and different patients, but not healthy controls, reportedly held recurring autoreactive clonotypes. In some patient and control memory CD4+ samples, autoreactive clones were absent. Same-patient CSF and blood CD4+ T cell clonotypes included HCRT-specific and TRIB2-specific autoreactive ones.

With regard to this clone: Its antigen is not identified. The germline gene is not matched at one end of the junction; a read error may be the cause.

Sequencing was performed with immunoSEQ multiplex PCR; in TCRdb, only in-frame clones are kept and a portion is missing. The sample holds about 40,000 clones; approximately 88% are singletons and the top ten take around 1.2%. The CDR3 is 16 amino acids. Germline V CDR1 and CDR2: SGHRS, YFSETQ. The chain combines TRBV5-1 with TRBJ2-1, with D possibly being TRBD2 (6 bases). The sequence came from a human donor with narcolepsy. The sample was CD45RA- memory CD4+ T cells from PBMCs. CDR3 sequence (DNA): TGCGCCAGCAGCTTGGGTGGGGACTCCCGCTACGATGAGCAGTTCTTC. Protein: CASSLGGDSRYDEQFF.